This is a list of T cell receptor beta chains from one sample in a study of blood T cell repertoires in COVID-19. Libraries were prepared by immunoSEQ multiplex PCR; TCRdb keeps only in-frame clonotypes and omits some of them. Found here are roughly 200,000 clones, over 75% of them singletons; the top ten hold approximately 11%. The sample taken for sequencing was peripheral blood. Receptors were obtained from a human donor with active or convalescent COVID-19. The donor label of this sample is uncertain. Both conserved end residues are part of each CDR3. D genes are given only for firm matches. For some rows the clone size is stated as once, few or many, or as a class when expanded; others skip it.

cdr3_nt cdr3_aa j_call d_call v_call clone_size
TGTGCCAGCAGCTCCAGGGGTCCAGGGGCTGGAAACACCATATATTTT CASSSRGPGAGNTIYF TRBJ1-3 - TRBV7-9 -
TGTGCCAGCAGTTTTTGGGGTGCTAGCGGGGGGTCGGGGGAGACCCAGTACTTC CASSFWGASGGSGETQYF TRBJ2-5 TRBD2 TRBV28 few
TGTGCCAGCAGTTCAAGAGGACAGGGGGCAAATGGCTACACCTTC CASSSRGQGANGYTF TRBJ1-2 TRBD1 TRBV6-2/TRBV6-3 -
TGTGCCAGCAGGGTGGCAGGGGTTACACCCCTCCACTTT CASRVAGVTPLHF TRBJ1-6 - TRBV27 -
TGTGCCATCAGTCCACAGGGGGATGGCTACACCTTC CAISPQGDGYTF TRBJ1-2 TRBD1 TRBV10-3 -
TGTGCCAGCAGCTTAAACCCGGGGAGCAATGGCTACACCTTC CASSLNPGSNGYTF TRBJ1-2 - TRBV7-3 -
TGTGCCAGCAGTTTACCTCCTAGCGGGAGGCTCAACAATGAGCAGTTCTTC CASSLPPSGRLNNEQFF TRBJ2-1 TRBD2 TRBV28 -
TGTGCTAGTGGTTTGGTAGCGGGAGCGATATTCTTC CASGLVAGAIFF TRBJ2-1 TRBD2 TRBV12-5 -
TGTGCCAGCAGTTCGGACAGGGGGTCTTTCTTT CASSSDRGSFF TRBJ1-1 TRBD1 TRBV12-3/TRBV12-4 -
TGTGCCAGCAGTCTACAGGGCTACGAGCAGTACTTC CASSLQGYEQYF TRBJ2-7 - TRBV2 -
TGTGCCAGCAGCCAAGATTGGGGCGGAAGGGCATACGAGCAGTACTTC CASSQDWGGRAYEQYF TRBJ2-7 - TRBV3-1/TRBV3-2 -
TGTGCCATCATGGGCAGCTCTGGGGCCAACGTCCTGACTTTC CAIMGSSGANVLTF TRBJ2-6 - TRBV10-3 -
TGTGCCAGCAGTTTACCGGGACGGGGGGAGACCCAGTACTTC CASSLPGRGETQYF TRBJ2-5 - TRBV28 -
TGTGCCAGTAGAATAGGGGGCAATGAAAAACTGTTTTTT CASRIGGNEKLFF TRBJ1-4 TRBD1 TRBV19 -
TGCGCCAGCAGCCAGACGGGACTTATCATCACAGATACGCAGTATTTT CASSQTGLIITDTQYF TRBJ2-3 - TRBV4-1 -
TGTGCCAGCTCTCCCCTTCTCAGGACTGAAGCTTTCTTT CASSPLLRTEAFF TRBJ1-1 - TRBV18 -
TGTGCCAGTGGTGACAGGGGAAGGGCTGAAAAACTGTTTTTT CASGDRGRAEKLFF TRBJ1-4 TRBD1 TRBV19 -
TGTGCCAGCAGCTTAGGACAGGGGGCTCAGCCCCAGCATTTT CASSLGQGAQPQHF TRBJ1-5 TRBD1 TRBV7-2 -
TGTGCCAGCAGCTTAAGGCAGCGGGGGGGCGGCAATGAGCAGTTCTTC CASSLRQRGGGNEQFF TRBJ2-1 TRBD2 TRBV13 -
TGTGCCAGCAGCCGGGACAGGGACGCTGAAGCTTTCTTT CASSRDRDAEAFF TRBJ1-1 TRBD1 TRBV6-5 -
TGTGCCAGCAGTTTATCGCGTGGGCTCCAGGGGGTCTATGGCTACACCTTC CASSLSRGLQGVYGYTF TRBJ1-2 TRBD1 TRBV27 -
TGTGCCACCAAGAGGGGGGGGCAAGGAAACACCATATATTTT CATKRGGQGNTIYF TRBJ1-3 - TRBV10-3 -
TGTGCCAGCAGTTCGCAACAGGGGTATGGCTACACCTTC CASSSQQGYGYTF TRBJ1-2 TRBD1 TRBV13 -
TGTGCCAGCAGCTTGGGACAGTACTACAATGAGCAGTTCTTC CASSLGQYYNEQFF TRBJ2-1 TRBD1 TRBV6-5 -
TGCACCAGCAGCCACGACTCCTCCTACGAGCAGTACTTC CTSSHDSSYEQYF TRBJ2-7 - TRBV1 -
TGTGCCACCAGCAGAGATTCCCTTCCTGGAAACACCATATATTTT CATSRDSLPGNTIYF TRBJ1-3 - TRBV15 -
TGTGCCAGCTCAACCGATCAGGGTATCCTGAACACTGAAGCTTTCTTT CASSTDQGILNTEAFF TRBJ1-1 - TRBV18 -
TGTGCCAGCAGCCAGGGAAAAGAAAAACTGTTTTTT CASSQGKEKLFF TRBJ1-4 - TRBV28 -
TGTGCCAGTAGCGGGACAGTGGGGAGTCAGCCCCAGCATTTT CASSGTVGSQPQHF TRBJ1-5 TRBD1 TRBV19 -
TGTGCCAGCAGTAAGCAGGGTATAGGGGTCTACGAGCAGTACTTC CASSKQGIGVYEQYF TRBJ2-7 - TRBV6-5 many
TGTGCCAGTAGATGGACAGGGGGCAAAACTGAAGCTTTCTTT CASRWTGGKTEAFF TRBJ1-1 TRBD1 TRBV19 -
TGTGCCAGCAGCCAAGAAACGGGGGGTTACGAGCAGTACTTC CASSQETGGYEQYF TRBJ2-7 TRBD2 TRBV4-2 -
TGCGCCAGCAGCTTTAGCGGGGGGGCACACACAGATACGCAGTATTTT CASSFSGGAHTDTQYF TRBJ2-3 TRBD2 TRBV5-1 few
TGTGCCAGCAGCTTGGCCACTAGCGGGGACTTCTACGAGCAGTACTTC CASSLATSGDFYEQYF TRBJ2-7 TRBD2 TRBV5-6 -
TGTGCCAGCAGTGGGGAGGTGCCTTCAAGAGAGAGGTATTTCGGCTACGAGCAGTACTTC CASSGEVPSRERYFGYEQYF TRBJ2-7 - TRBV28 -
TGTGCCAGCAGTTTATCGAATCGGTTTTCACCCCTCCACTTT CASSLSNRFSPLHF TRBJ1-6 - TRBV27 -
TGTGCCAGCAGCTCCGGGACTAGCTCCCTGAGAGGGCTCTACGAGCAGTACTTC CASSSGTSSLRGLYEQYF TRBJ2-7 TRBD2 TRBV28 once
TGTGCCAGCAGTTACAGCGGGACCTACGAGCAGTACTTC CASSYSGTYEQYF TRBJ2-7 TRBD2 TRBV27 -
TGTGCCAGCAGTTACGGACAGGGGGCGCTGAACTATGGCTACACCTTC CASSYGQGALNYGYTF TRBJ1-2 TRBD1 TRBV6-6 -
TGCGCCAGCACCCCCCTCATCGGAGGACCGGGCTATGGCTACACCTTC CASTPLIGGPGYGYTF TRBJ1-2 - TRBV5-1 -
TGTGCCATCAGTGATTCGATAGCGGGCCCGACTCCTGGGGAGACCCAGTACTTC CAISDSIAGPTPGETQYF TRBJ2-5 TRBD2 TRBV10-3 -
TGTGCCAGCAGCTTAATGGCCCCACTAGCGGGGGGGCCAACAGATACGCAGTATTTT CASSLMAPLAGGPTDTQYF TRBJ2-3 TRBD2 TRBV7-3 -
TGTGCCAGCAGCTTAGAGGCTCGGAGGGCCGGTGGCGGGGAGCTGTTTTTT CASSLEARRAGGGELFF TRBJ2-2 - TRBV5-5 few
TGTGCCTGGAGTAGGAGGACCTATGGCTACACCTTC CAWSRRTYGYTF TRBJ1-2 - TRBV30 -
TGCGCCAGCAGCCAAGATCGCGGCACAGATACGCAGTATTTT CASSQDRGTDTQYF TRBJ2-3 - TRBV4-3 -
TGTGCCAGCAGTTTCCCGCGCGGGGGGGAACCCTACGAGCAGTACTTC CASSFPRGGEPYEQYF TRBJ2-7 TRBD2 TRBV28 -
TGTGCCAGCAGCGAACATAGCGGGGGGTCGTACAATGAGCAGTTCTTC CASSEHSGGSYNEQFF TRBJ2-1 TRBD2 TRBV11-2 -
TGCGCCAGCAGCTTTTCGGGTTTGCCTGGGGCCAACGTCCTGACTTTC CASSFSGLPGANVLTF TRBJ2-6 - TRBV5-1 -
TGCGCCAGCAGCCAAGGTCGGACTAGCGACCTTCCTGAGGAGCAGTTCTTC CASSQGRTSDLPEEQFF TRBJ2-1 TRBD2 TRBV4-1 -
TGTGCCAGCAGTTCCTTTCGGGAGGGCCCCTACGAGCAGTACTTC CASSSFREGPYEQYF TRBJ2-7 TRBD2 TRBV27 -
TGTGCCAGTAGTATAGGAGGGGGCGTCGGCAATCAGCCCCAGCATTTT CASSIGGGVGNQPQHF TRBJ1-5 TRBD1 TRBV19 few
TGCGCCAGTAGAAAGACAGGAGTTAACACTGAAGCTTTCTTT CASRKTGVNTEAFF TRBJ1-1 - TRBV10-2 -
TGCGCCAGCAGCGCTCGACTGGATGGCTACACCTTC CASSARLDGYTF TRBJ1-2 - TRBV5-1 -
TGTGCCAGCAGTGGGGGCTCCCCGGGACTAGCGGGGTATGAGCAGTTCTTC CASSGGSPGLAGYEQFF TRBJ2-1 TRBD2 TRBV27 -